This T cell receptor (beta chain) came from a study of blood T cells in healthy people across ages. Study results and limitations: Changes in expanded clonotypes were possibly confounded, as the CMV status of donors was unknown.

V gave up 2 bases and J gave up 3 bases; unmatched junction bases: 4. The CDR3 covers 15 residues. CDR1 is SEHNR and CDR2 is FQNEAQ in the germline V gene (reference sequence). This clonotype was observed a few times. Its antigen is as yet unknown. Together with a sample-barcoded 5' primer, a J-beta primer mix was included in a second PCR lasting roughly 6 to 12 cycles. In TCRdb, the 5' RACE reads were re-called with MiXCR into one record per CDR3 protein. The data show 800,000 to 950,000 distinct CDR3 sequences, roughly 29% seen once. These data were also reused for a study on T cells of mothers and their children.

The chain employs TRBV7-9 and TRBJ2-5; 9 bases fit TRBD2. Sequencing was performed on blood. The source of this sequence is a middle-aged woman in good health. CDR3 residues: CASSLTTSGEETQYF. The DNA of the CDR3 is TGTGCCAGCAGCTTAACGACTAGCGGCGAAGAGACCCAGTACTTC.